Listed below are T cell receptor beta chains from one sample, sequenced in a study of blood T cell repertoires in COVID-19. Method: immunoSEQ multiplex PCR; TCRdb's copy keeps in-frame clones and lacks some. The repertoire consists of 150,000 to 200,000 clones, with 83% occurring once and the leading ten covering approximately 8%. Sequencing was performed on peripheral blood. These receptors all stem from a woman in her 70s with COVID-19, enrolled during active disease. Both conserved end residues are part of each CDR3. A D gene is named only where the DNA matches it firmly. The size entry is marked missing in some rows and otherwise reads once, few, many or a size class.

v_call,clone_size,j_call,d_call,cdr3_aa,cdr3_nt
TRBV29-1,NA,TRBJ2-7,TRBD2,CSVSGGRLDYEQYF,TGCAGCGTTAGCGGCGGGAGGCTCGACTACGAGCAGTACTTC
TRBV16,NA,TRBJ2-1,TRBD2,CASSPYERELANEQFF,TGTGCCAGCAGCCCTTATGAGCGGGAGCTTGCCAATGAGCAGTTCTTC
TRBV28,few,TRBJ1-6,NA,CASSSLVALHF,TGTGCCAGCAGTTCACTTGTTGCCCTCCACTTT
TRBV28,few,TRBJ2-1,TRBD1,CASSFWTGASYNEQFF,TGTGCCAGCAGTTTTTGGACAGGCGCCTCCTACAATGAGCAGTTCTTC
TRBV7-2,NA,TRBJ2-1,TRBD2,CASRGSGGSYNEQFF,TGTGCCAGCCGCGGGAGCGGGGGCTCCTACAATGAGCAGTTCTTC
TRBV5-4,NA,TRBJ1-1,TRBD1,CASTLTGQGEAFF,TGTGCCAGCACCCTTACGGGACAGGGGGAAGCTTTCTTT
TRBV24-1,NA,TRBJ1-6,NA,CATRVGYGNSPLHF,TGTGCCACCAGGGTCGGGTACGGGAATTCACCCCTCCACTTT
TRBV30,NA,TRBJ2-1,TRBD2,CAWSPGGSGRADEQFF,TGTGCCTGGAGCCCGGGGGGTAGCGGGAGGGCAGATGAGCAGTTCTTC
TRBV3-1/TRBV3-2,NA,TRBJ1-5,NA,CASSHRVSQPQHF,TGTGCCAGCAGCCACAGGGTCAGTCAGCCCCAGCATTTT
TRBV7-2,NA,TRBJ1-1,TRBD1,CASSLRRDRVTEAFF,TGTGCCAGCAGCCTGCGAAGGGACAGGGTCACTGAAGCTTTCTTT
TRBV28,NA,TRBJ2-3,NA,CASSLSTDTQYF,TGTGCCAGCAGTTTGAGTACAGATACGCAGTATTTT
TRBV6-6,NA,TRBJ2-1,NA,CASSPLYENEQFF,TGTGCCAGCAGTCCCCTCTATGAGAATGAGCAGTTCTTC
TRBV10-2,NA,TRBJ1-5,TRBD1,CASSGDRVNQPQHF,TGCGCCAGCAGTGGGGACAGGGTTAATCAGCCCCAGCATTTT
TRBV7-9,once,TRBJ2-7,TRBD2,CASTDGTSASYEQYF,TGTGCCAGCACCGATGGGACTAGCGCATCCTACGAGCAGTACTTC
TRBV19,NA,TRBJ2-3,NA,CASSIGVSTDTQYF,TGTGCCAGTAGTATCGGGGTATCCACAGATACGCAGTATTTT
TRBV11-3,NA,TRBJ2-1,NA,CASSSGRVSYNEQFF,TGTGCCAGCAGCTCAGGAAGAGTTTCCTACAATGAGCAGTTCTTC
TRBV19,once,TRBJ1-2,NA,CFGADYGYTF,TGTTTTGGGGCTGATTATGGCTACACCTTC
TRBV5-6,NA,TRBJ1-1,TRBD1,CASSLTRTGNTEAFF,TGTGCCAGCAGCTTAACCAGGACAGGGAACACTGAAGCTTTCTTT
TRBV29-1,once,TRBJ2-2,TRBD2,CSVESGTSGANTGELFF,TGCAGCGTAGAATCCGGGACTAGCGGAGCGAACACCGGGGAGCTGTTTTTT
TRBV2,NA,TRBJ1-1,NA,CASSEAMAGEAFF,TGTGCCAGCAGTGAAGCTATGGCAGGTGAAGCTTTCTTT
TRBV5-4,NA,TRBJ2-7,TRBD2,CASSFSTSGRPYEQYF,TGTGCCAGCAGTTTCTCGACTAGCGGGAGGCCCTACGAGCAGTACTTC
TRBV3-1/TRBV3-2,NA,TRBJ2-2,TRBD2,CASSQMGLANTGELFF,TGTGCCAGCAGCCAAATGGGACTAGCGAACACCGGGGAGCTGTTTTTT
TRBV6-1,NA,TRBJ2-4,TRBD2,CASSELYAGLAGGLAKNIQYF,TGTGCCAGCAGTGAACTGTACGCCGGACTAGCGGGAGGCCTAGCCAAAAACATTCAGTACTTC
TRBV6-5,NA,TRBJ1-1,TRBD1,CATKGAATEAFF,TGTGCAACCAAGGGGGCGGCCACTGAAGCTTTCTTT
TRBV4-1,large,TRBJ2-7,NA,CASSPLLAVFTYEQYF,TGCGCCAGCAGCCCTTTGTTGGCAGTTTTCACCTACGAGCAGTACTTC
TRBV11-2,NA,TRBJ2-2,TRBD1,CASSPGQVGTGELFF,TGTGCCAGCAGTCCGGGACAGGTCGGCACCGGGGAGCTGTTTTTT
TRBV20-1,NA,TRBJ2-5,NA,CSARRAETQYF,TGCAGTGCTAGGCGAGCAGAGACCCAGTACTTC
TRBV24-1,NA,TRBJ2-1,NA,CATSAGAKINNEQFF,TGTGCCACCAGTGCAGGCGCTAAAATAAACAATGAGCAGTTCTTC
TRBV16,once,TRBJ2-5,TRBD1,CASSYGDRQGAGRSETQYF,TGTGCCAGCAGTTACGGAGATCGACAGGGGGCGGGGAGGAGCGAGACCCAGTACTTC
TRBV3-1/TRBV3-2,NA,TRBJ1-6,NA,CASSQDDSKDSPLHF,TGTGCCAGCAGCCAAGACGACAGTAAGGATTCACCCCTCCACTTT
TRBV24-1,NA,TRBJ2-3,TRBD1,CATSDPGTGGGTDTQYF,TGTGCCACCAGTGATCCCGGGACAGGGGGCGGCACAGATACGCAGTATTTT
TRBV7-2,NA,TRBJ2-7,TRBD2,CASSLPGGGYEQYF,TGTGCCAGCAGCTTACCGGGGGGAGGTTACGAGCAGTACTTC
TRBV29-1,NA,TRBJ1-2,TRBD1,CSVEAMRGTGDQNYGYTF,TGCAGCGTTGAAGCCATGAGGGGGACAGGGGACCAAAACTATGGCTACACCTTC
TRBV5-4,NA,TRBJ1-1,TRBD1,CASSLDRQGDTEAFF,TGTGCCAGCAGCTTGGATAGACAGGGTGACACTGAAGCTTTCTTT
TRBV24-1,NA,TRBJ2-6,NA,CATSGTKGVSGANVLTF,TGTGCCACCAGTGGCACCAAAGGGGTGTCTGGGGCCAACGTCCTGACTTTC
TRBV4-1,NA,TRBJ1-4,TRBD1,CASSHGQGTEKLFF,TGCGCCAGCAGCCACGGACAGGGAACGGAAAAACTGTTTTTT
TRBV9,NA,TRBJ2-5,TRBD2,CASSGTRQETQYF,TGTGCCAGCAGCGGGACTAGACAAGAGACCCAGTACTTC
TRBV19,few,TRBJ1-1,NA,CASHPGQINTEAFF,TGTGCCAGTCACCCCGGACAGATTAACACTGAAGCTTTCTTT
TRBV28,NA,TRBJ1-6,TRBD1,CASSFPGQGRRSPLHF,TGTGCCAGCAGTTTTCCGGGACAGGGAAGGCGCTCACCCCTCCACTTT
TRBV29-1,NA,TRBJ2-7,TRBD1,CAGTGSDEQYF,TGTGCGGGGACAGGGTCTGACGAGCAGTACTTC
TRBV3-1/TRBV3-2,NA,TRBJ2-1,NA,CASSQSHEQFF,TGTGCCAGCAGCCAGAGTCATGAGCAGTTCTTC
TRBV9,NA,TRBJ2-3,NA,CASSVAPSGTDTQYF,TGTGCCAGCAGCGTAGCCCCTTCGGGCACAGATACGCAGTATTTT
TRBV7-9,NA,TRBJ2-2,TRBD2,CASWTSGSKDTGELFF,TGTGCCAGCTGGACTAGCGGGAGTAAGGACACCGGGGAGCTGTTTTTT
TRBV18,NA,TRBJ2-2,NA,CASSPALADTGELFF,TGTGCCAGCTCACCGGCTTTAGCGGACACCGGGGAGCTGTTTTTT
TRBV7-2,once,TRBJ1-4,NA,CASSLSRGRNEKLFF,TGTGCCAGCAGCTTAAGCAGGGGCCGGAATGAAAAACTGTTTTTT
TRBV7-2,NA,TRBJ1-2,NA,CASSLPQGGGYTF,TGTGCCAGCAGCTTGCCACAGGGTGGCGGCTACACCTTC
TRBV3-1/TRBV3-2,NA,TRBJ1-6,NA,CASSPLRQTIYNSPLHF,TGTGCCAGCAGCCCCCTGAGACAGACAATCTATAATTCACCCCTCCACTTT
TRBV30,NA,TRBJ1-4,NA,CAWAGAGTNEKLFF,TGTGCCTGGGCCGGGGCGGGGACTAATGAAAAACTGTTTTTT
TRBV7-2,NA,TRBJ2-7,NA,CASSLEGQRRGEQYF,TGTGCCAGCAGCTTAGAGGGTCAACGCCGGGGCGAGCAGTACTTC
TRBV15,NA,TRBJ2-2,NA,CATLAPNTGELFF,TGTGCCACCCTAGCGCCGAACACCGGGGAGCTGTTTTTT
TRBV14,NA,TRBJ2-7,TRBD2,CASSPWTSGKSEQYF,TGTGCCAGCAGCCCCTGGACTAGCGGGAAAAGTGAGCAGTACTTC
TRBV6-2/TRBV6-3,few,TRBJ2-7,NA,CASSPESYEQYF,TGTGCCAGCAGTCCGGAGAGCTACGAGCAGTACTTC
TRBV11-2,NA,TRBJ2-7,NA,CASSLVSNRVAYEQYF,TGTGCCAGCAGCTTAGTGTCCAACAGGGTGGCCTACGAGCAGTACTTC